What follows is one T cell receptor (beta chain) and its context. Its antigen target is currently unknown. Base qualities are missing; no much larger clone stands one base away. From the cysteine up to the phenylalanine, the CDR3 has a length of 13 residues. CDR3 DNA only is kept here, 39 bases in frame from base 1. The germline V gene supplies CDR1 MDHEN and CDR2 SYDVKM. Trimmed from V: 4 bases; trimmed from J: 14 bases; junction bases lacking a gene match: 12. The data originate from a study of blood T cell repertoires in COVID-19 (dated by TCRdb to about 2020). For the study in its entirety: Samples covering the acute and convalescent phases of COVID-19 were provided by collaborators in the United States, Italy and Spain. The prospective study material was composed of cDNA or gDNA derived from T cells, B-cell-depleted T cells, or PBMCs. The dataset comprised deeply sampled blood TCRbeta repertoires from subjects exposed to, actively infected with, or recovered from COVID-19. The repertoires were released in a freely available public database meant as a resource for research on the immune response to SARS-CoV-2. Samples were obtained from the ongoing ImmuneRACE study (first 160 participants) and from roughly 1,300 subjects provided by 6 global collaborators. Nearly every sample came with metadata listing a de-identified subject ID, COVID-19 status, age in years and sex. Where HLA class I and class II types were available, the types were taken from metadata supplied by the sample provider, not from assay-based typing. General study outcomes and caveats: Clinical and demographic metadata were provided uncurated, with the amount varying by source and participant.

Each collaborating institution followed its own protocols to collect whole blood in K2EDTA tubes. Collaborator samples were shipped for TCRbeta analysis as frozen whole blood, isolated PBMCs, or DNA extracted from either sample type. TCRbeta CDR3 regions were amplified from genomic DNA using the immunoSEQ Assay, a bias-controlled multiplex PCR. For the original study's pipeline: The number of nucleated cells in each sample was estimated from the amplification of reference gene primers within the assay. To quantify the absolute abundance of each unique TCRbeta CDR3 rearrangement, sequence reads were collapsed and filtered. For each sample, productive Simpson clonality was calculated as the square root of Simpson's diversity index across productive rearrangements. TCRdb mirrors the immuneACCESS table, restricted to in-frame sequences. Some clones are absent from its copies; in checked studies, under half trace to an unresolved V gene, and the reason for the others is unknown. That table supplies the V and J calls and clone size; D and trimming were determined from the DNA. Across this sample there are tens of thousands of clones, with roughly four fifths seen only once. The ten largest clones take up 5.5% to 7.5% of the sample.

The sequenced sample consisted of peripheral blood. The chain joins TRBV28 to TRBJ1-2, with TRBD1 identical over 8 junction bases. The receptor's source is a man aged 50 to 60 with active or convalescent COVID-19. The CDR3 in this case is CASSSSSDRVGTF. The bases read TGTGCCAGCAGTTCATCCTCGGACAGGGTCGGTACCTTC.